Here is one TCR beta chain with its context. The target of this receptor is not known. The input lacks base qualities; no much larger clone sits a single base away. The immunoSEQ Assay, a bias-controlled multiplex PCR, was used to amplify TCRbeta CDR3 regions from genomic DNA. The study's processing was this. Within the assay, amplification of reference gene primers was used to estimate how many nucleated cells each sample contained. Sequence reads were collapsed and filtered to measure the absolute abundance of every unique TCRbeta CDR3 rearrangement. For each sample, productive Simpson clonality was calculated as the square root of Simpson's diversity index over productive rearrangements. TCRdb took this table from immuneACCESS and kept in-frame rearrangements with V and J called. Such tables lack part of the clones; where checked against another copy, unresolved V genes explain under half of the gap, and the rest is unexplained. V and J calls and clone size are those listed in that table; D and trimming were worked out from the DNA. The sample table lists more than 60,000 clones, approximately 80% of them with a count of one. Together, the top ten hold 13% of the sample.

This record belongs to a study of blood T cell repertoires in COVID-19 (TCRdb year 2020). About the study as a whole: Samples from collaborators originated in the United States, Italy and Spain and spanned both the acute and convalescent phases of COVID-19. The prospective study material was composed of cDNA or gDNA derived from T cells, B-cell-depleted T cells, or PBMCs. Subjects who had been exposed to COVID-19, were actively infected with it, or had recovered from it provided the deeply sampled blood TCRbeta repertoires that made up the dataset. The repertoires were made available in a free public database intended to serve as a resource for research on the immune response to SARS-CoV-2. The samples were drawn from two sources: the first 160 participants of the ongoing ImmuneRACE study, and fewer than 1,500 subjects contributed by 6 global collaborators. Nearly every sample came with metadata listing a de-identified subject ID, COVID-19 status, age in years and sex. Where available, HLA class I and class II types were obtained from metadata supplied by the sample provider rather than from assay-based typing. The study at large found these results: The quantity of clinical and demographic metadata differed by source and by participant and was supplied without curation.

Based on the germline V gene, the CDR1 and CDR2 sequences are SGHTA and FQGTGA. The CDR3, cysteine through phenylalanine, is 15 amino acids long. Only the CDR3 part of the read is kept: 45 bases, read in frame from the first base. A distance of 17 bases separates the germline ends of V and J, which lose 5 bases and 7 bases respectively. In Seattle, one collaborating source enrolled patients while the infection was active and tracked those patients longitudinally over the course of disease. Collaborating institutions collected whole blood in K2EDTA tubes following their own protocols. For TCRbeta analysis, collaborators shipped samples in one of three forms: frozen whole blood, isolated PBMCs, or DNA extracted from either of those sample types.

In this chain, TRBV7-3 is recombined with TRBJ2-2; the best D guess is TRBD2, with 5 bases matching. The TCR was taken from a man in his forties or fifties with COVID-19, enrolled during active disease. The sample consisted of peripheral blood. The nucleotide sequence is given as TGTGCCAGCAGCCTGGACGGCCCGAGGGTCGGGGAGCTGTTTTTT. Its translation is CASSLDGPRVGELFF.